The T cell receptor beta chain under discussion was sequenced for a study of cytomegalovirus exposure and HLA in healthy donors. Study-level results: Across HLA loci, a later analysis found differing TCR association rates, with DRB1 most and HLA-C fewest. Later analysis showed most CMV-associated TCR beta chains appearing HLA-restricted.

PCR was performed using 60 Vbeta and 13 Jbeta primers. Method: immunoSEQ multiplex PCR; TCRdb's copy keeps in-frame clones and lacks some. The table has 100,000 to 150,000 clones, 60% to 85% seen once. Remarks on this clone: Its antigen is unidentified.

Germline-derived CDR1 and CDR2 are SGHTA and FQGNSA. V shed 2 bases, J shed 4 bases, and the junction held 4 bases outside the gene matches. This CDR3 region has 15 residues. This chain joins TRBV7-2 and TRBJ2-7; 11 nucleotides agree with TRBD1. The receptor was isolated from a woman aged 40 to 49 in good health and CMV-seronegative. Sequenced sample: PBMCs. The CDR3 DNA sequence: TGTGCCAGCAGCTTAAGGACAGGGGGCAGGTACGAGCAGTACTTC. Its translation: CASSLRTGGRYEQYF. The whole variable domain, remainder taken from reference TRBV7-2 and TRBJ2-7, is GAGVSQSPSNKVTEKGKDVELRCDPISGHTALYWYRQSLGQGLEFLIYFQGNSAPDKSGLPSDRFSAERTGGSVSTLTIQRTQQEDSAVYLCASSLRTGGRYEQYFGPGTRLTVT.